This T cell receptor beta chain was found in a study of T cell responses to AZD1222 COVID-19 vaccine. Germline CDR1 is SQVTM and CDR2 is ANQGSEA. Trimming removed 1 base at V and 1 base at J, with 7 bases between. The CDR3 length is 13 residues. Remarks on this clone: Its antigen remains unknown.

This table comes from immunoSEQ multiplex PCR, and its TCRdb copy is limited to in-frame clones, with some not included. The repertoire holds 120,000 or so clones, with about 88% as singletons. Whole-study findings and limits: Mapped onto spike, vaccine-associated CD4 TCRs spanned it and were dominant at 160-218 and 743-854. Nearly half of spike-specific TCRs reportedly target unmutated variant regions. The donors showed a predominance of white British ancestry and of females, with possible underestimation of clonal diversity.

This chain joins TRBV29-1 and TRBJ1-1; possible D gene TRBD1, 6 bases. Sequencing used peripheral blood, obtained 28 days after the second AZD1222 dose. The receptor was derived from an adult who received the AZD1222 COVID-19 vaccine. CDR3 in amino acids: CSVEVGGNTEAFF. The CDR3 DNA sequence: TGCAGCGTTGAAGTAGGGGGGAACACTGAAGCTTTCTTT.